The rows below give T cell receptor beta chains drawn from one sample of a study of T cell responses to AZD1222 COVID-19 vaccine. Assay used: immunoSEQ multiplex PCR; TCRdb lists only in-frame clones, some missing. The sample gives over 65,000 clones, 90% to 95% of which show up once; 5.5% to 9% is in the top ten. Sequences were derived from peripheral blood, sampled on day 0 of MenACWY control vaccination. Receptors originate from an adult in good health. The CDR3 runs from the conserved cysteine through the conserved F or W. Fields, in order: D gene, V gene, clone size, J gene, CDR3 DNA, CDR3 protein. The D gene is left open where the match is weak. Size is stated for part of the rows, as once, few or many counts, or as a class when the clone is expanded.

d_gene: NA
v_gene: TRBV19
abundance: NA
j_gene: TRBJ2-7
CDR3nt: TGTGCCAGTAGTGGTCAGCGGGCATACTCCTACGAGCAGTACTTC
CDR3aa: CASSGQRAYSYEQYF

d_gene: TRBD2
v_gene: TRBV4-3
abundance: NA
j_gene: TRBJ2-5
CDR3nt: TGCGCCAGCAGCCAAGATCGGGGACTAGCGGGCTGGGAGACCCAGTACTTC
CDR3aa: CASSQDRGLAGWETQYF

d_gene: TRBD1
v_gene: TRBV29-1
abundance: NA
j_gene: TRBJ1-1
CDR3nt: TGCAGCGTTGGTAGGGGGCTTAACACTGAAGCTTTCTTT
CDR3aa: CSVGRGLNTEAFF

d_gene: NA
v_gene: TRBV12-3/TRBV12-4
abundance: few
j_gene: TRBJ2-7
CDR3nt: TGTGCCAGCAGTTTCACCCTTCTGTCCGAGCAGTACTTC
CDR3aa: CASSFTLLSEQYF

d_gene: TRBD2
v_gene: TRBV19
abundance: NA
j_gene: TRBJ2-3
CDR3nt: TGTGCCAGTATGCGGGGGGCCGCAGATACGCAGTATTTT
CDR3aa: CASMRGAADTQYF

d_gene: NA
v_gene: TRBV18
abundance: once
j_gene: TRBJ2-2
CDR3nt: TGTGCCAGCTCACCATTACGCCCGGCGGGGCCCGGGGAGCTGTTTTTT
CDR3aa: CASSPLRPAGPGELFF

d_gene: NA
v_gene: TRBV19
abundance: once
j_gene: TRBJ1-1
CDR3nt: TGTGCCAGTAGTATCAGCAGGGAGGGTGAAGCTTTCTTT
CDR3aa: CASSISREGEAFF

d_gene: NA
v_gene: TRBV2
abundance: NA
j_gene: TRBJ1-5
CDR3nt: TGTGCCAGCAGGGCAGAAGTAAATCAGCCCCAGCATTTT
CDR3aa: CASRAEVNQPQHF

d_gene: NA
v_gene: TRBV7-8
abundance: NA
j_gene: TRBJ2-7
CDR3nt: TGTGCCAGCAGCCCCTCAGGCCGGCAACTCTCCTACGAGCAGTACTTC
CDR3aa: CASSPSGRQLSYEQYF

d_gene: NA
v_gene: TRBV29-1
abundance: NA
j_gene: TRBJ2-1
CDR3nt: TGCAGCGTACAGCCTAAACTATACAATGAGCAGTTCTTC
CDR3aa: CSVQPKLYNEQFF

d_gene: NA
v_gene: TRBV5-1
abundance: NA
j_gene: TRBJ2-3
CDR3nt: TGCGCCAGCACCCGGGTAGGGCCCGGGGGCTCTACGCAGTATTTT
CDR3aa: CASTRVGPGGSTQYF

d_gene: TRBD1
v_gene: TRBV5-1
abundance: NA
j_gene: TRBJ2-7
CDR3nt: TGCGCCAGCAGCTCCTGGACAGGGTATAACGAGCAGTACTTC
CDR3aa: CASSSWTGYNEQYF

d_gene: NA
v_gene: TRBV5-6
abundance: NA
j_gene: TRBJ2-7
CDR3nt: TGTGCCAGCAGCTTTTACAGGGCCGGCTACGAGCAGTACTTC
CDR3aa: CASSFYRAGYEQYF

d_gene: NA
v_gene: TRBV18
abundance: NA
j_gene: TRBJ2-2
CDR3nt: TGTGCCAGCTCCCTCGACCGACAGCCTACCGGGGAGCTGTTTTTT
CDR3aa: CASSLDRQPTGELFF

d_gene: TRBD2
v_gene: TRBV7-9
abundance: NA
j_gene: TRBJ2-2
CDR3nt: TGTGCCAGCAGCTTAAGGACTAGCGGCACCGGGGAGCTGTTTTTT
CDR3aa: CASSLRTSGTGELFF

d_gene: NA
v_gene: TRBV19
abundance: NA
j_gene: TRBJ1-1
CDR3nt: TGTGCCAGTAGTGTCAGGGTGGTGAACACTGAAGCTTTCTTT
CDR3aa: CASSVRVVNTEAFF

d_gene: NA
v_gene: TRBV3-1/TRBV3-2
abundance: once
j_gene: TRBJ2-7
CDR3nt: TGTGCCAGCAGCCAAGTCAACTACGAGCAGTACTTC
CDR3aa: CASSQVNYEQYF

d_gene: NA
v_gene: TRBV27
abundance: few
j_gene: TRBJ1-5
CDR3nt: TGTGCCAGCAGTGCCGAGGGGGGTACCAATCAGCCCCAGCATTTT
CDR3aa: CASSAEGGTNQPQHF

d_gene: NA
v_gene: TRBV6-4
abundance: NA
j_gene: TRBJ2-3
CDR3nt: TGTGCCAGCAGTGAGGGGGAATCTAGCACAGATACGCAGTATTTT
CDR3aa: CASSEGESSTDTQYF

d_gene: TRBD1
v_gene: TRBV19
abundance: once
j_gene: TRBJ1-2
CDR3nt: TGTGCCAGTAACCCGGGACAGGGGTCTTATGGCTACACCTTC
CDR3aa: CASNPGQGSYGYTF

d_gene: NA
v_gene: TRBV5-5
abundance: few
j_gene: TRBJ2-2
CDR3nt: TGTGCCAGCAGCCTACAATCCGGGGAGCTGTTTTTT
CDR3aa: CASSLQSGELFF

d_gene: TRBD2
v_gene: TRBV3-1/TRBV3-2
abundance: NA
j_gene: TRBJ2-1
CDR3nt: TGTGCCAGCAGCCAAGAAAATCCGGGACTAGCGGGGGGCTTCCCCTACAATGAGCAGTTCTTC
CDR3aa: CASSQENPGLAGGFPYNEQFF

d_gene: TRBD1
v_gene: TRBV7-2
abundance: NA
j_gene: TRBJ1-1
CDR3nt: TGTGCCAGCAGCTGGACAGGTCGGGGGAACACTGAAGCTTTCTTT
CDR3aa: CASSWTGRGNTEAFF

d_gene: NA
v_gene: TRBV9
abundance: NA
j_gene: TRBJ2-1
CDR3nt: TGTGCCAGCGGACCCTCCAACTTGATCAACAATGAGCAGTTCTTC
CDR3aa: CASGPSNLINNEQFF

d_gene: NA
v_gene: TRBV5-1
abundance: NA
j_gene: TRBJ2-2
CDR3nt: TGCGCCAGCAGCCCAGGTGTCTACCAGGGCGCCGGGGAGCTGTTTTTT
CDR3aa: CASSPGVYQGAGELFF

d_gene: NA
v_gene: TRBV19
abundance: few
j_gene: TRBJ1-4
CDR3nt: TGTGCCAGTAGTATAGGCGGGGTTGGCGGAGAAAAACTGTTTTTT
CDR3aa: CASSIGGVGGEKLFF

d_gene: NA
v_gene: TRBV7-2
abundance: few
j_gene: TRBJ2-7
CDR3nt: TGTGCCAGCAGCTTTGGGCCCGATCGGGAGCAGTACTTC
CDR3aa: CASSFGPDREQYF

d_gene: NA
v_gene: TRBV6-6
abundance: NA
j_gene: TRBJ2-3
CDR3nt: TGTGCCAGCACCCTCGCTGGCCCAGATACGCAGTATTTT
CDR3aa: CASTLAGPDTQYF

d_gene: NA
v_gene: TRBV7-3
abundance: NA
j_gene: TRBJ2-2
CDR3nt: TGTGCCAGCAGTACATGGGGCACCGGGGAGCTGTTTTTT
CDR3aa: CASSTWGTGELFF

d_gene: NA
v_gene: TRBV7-9
abundance: NA
j_gene: TRBJ1-2
CDR3nt: TGTGCCAGCACCCCTGATTTCCGGCATGGCTACACCTTC
CDR3aa: CASTPDFRHGYTF

d_gene: NA
v_gene: TRBV19
abundance: NA
j_gene: TRBJ1-5
CDR3nt: TGTGCCAGTACTTCCGAGGTGGGTAGCAATCAGCCCCAGCATTTT
CDR3aa: CASTSEVGSNQPQHF

d_gene: TRBD1
v_gene: TRBV29-1
abundance: NA
j_gene: TRBJ1-1
CDR3nt: TGCAGCGTTGAAGGTGGACAGGGGAACACTGAAGCTTTCTTT
CDR3aa: CSVEGGQGNTEAFF

d_gene: TRBD1
v_gene: TRBV28
abundance: NA
j_gene: TRBJ1-5
CDR3nt: TGTGCCAGCAGTCCCCCGGGACAGGGAAATCAGCCCCAGCATTTT
CDR3aa: CASSPPGQGNQPQHF

d_gene: NA
v_gene: TRBV7-6
abundance: medium-sized
j_gene: TRBJ2-1
CDR3nt: TGTGCCAGCAGCTTAGGGACTACTCAAAACAATGAGCAGTTCTTC
CDR3aa: CASSLGTTQNNEQFF

d_gene: NA
v_gene: TRBV5-5
abundance: NA
j_gene: TRBJ2-3
CDR3nt: TGTGCCAGCAGCTTCCAGGGGACCAACCTAGGCCAGTATTTT
CDR3aa: CASSFQGTNLGQYF

d_gene: NA
v_gene: TRBV14
abundance: NA
j_gene: TRBJ2-3
CDR3nt: TGTGCCAGCAGCCAAGCAGGCAGACCCACAGATACGCAGTATTTT
CDR3aa: CASSQAGRPTDTQYF

d_gene: NA
v_gene: TRBV28
abundance: NA
j_gene: TRBJ2-3
CDR3nt: TGTGCCAGCAGTTCAGGGGGGTACGGAGATACGCAGTATTTT
CDR3aa: CASSSGGYGDTQYF

d_gene: NA
v_gene: TRBV3-1/TRBV3-2
abundance: NA
j_gene: TRBJ1-3
CDR3nt: TGTGCCAGCATGACGGCCTCTCGCTCTGGAAACACCATATATTTT
CDR3aa: CASMTASRSGNTIYF

d_gene: TRBD1
v_gene: TRBV2
abundance: NA
j_gene: TRBJ2-7
CDR3nt: TGTGCCAGCAGTGAAGCGCTTCACGGGACAGGGAGCTACGAGCAGTACTTC
CDR3aa: CASSEALHGTGSYEQYF

d_gene: TRBD1
v_gene: TRBV24-1
abundance: NA
j_gene: TRBJ1-2
CDR3nt: TGTGCCACCAGTGACCCCGGGACAGGGTCGTTCGGCTACACCTTC
CDR3aa: CATSDPGTGSFGYTF

d_gene: NA
v_gene: TRBV19
abundance: few
j_gene: TRBJ2-2
CDR3nt: TGTGCCAGCTCTGAGGGGAACACCGGGGAGCTGTTTTTT
CDR3aa: CASSEGNTGELFF

d_gene: NA
v_gene: TRBV28
abundance: NA
j_gene: TRBJ1-5
CDR3nt: TGTGCCAGCAGTTTAGTGGCTCAGCCCCAGCATTTT
CDR3aa: CASSLVAQPQHF

d_gene: NA
v_gene: TRBV6-5
abundance: NA
j_gene: TRBJ1-1
CDR3nt: TGTGCCAGCAGTTACTGGAACACTGAAGCTTTCTTT
CDR3aa: CASSYWNTEAFF

d_gene: NA
v_gene: TRBV19
abundance: NA
j_gene: TRBJ2-7
CDR3nt: TGTGCCAGTAGTTCCTCAGGGGCGGGGAGCTCCTACGAGCAGTACTTC
CDR3aa: CASSSSGAGSSYEQYF

d_gene: NA
v_gene: TRBV5-5
abundance: NA
j_gene: TRBJ1-5
CDR3nt: TGTGCCAGCAGCCCGGACAGCTATAGCAATCAGCCCCAGCATTTT
CDR3aa: CASSPDSYSNQPQHF